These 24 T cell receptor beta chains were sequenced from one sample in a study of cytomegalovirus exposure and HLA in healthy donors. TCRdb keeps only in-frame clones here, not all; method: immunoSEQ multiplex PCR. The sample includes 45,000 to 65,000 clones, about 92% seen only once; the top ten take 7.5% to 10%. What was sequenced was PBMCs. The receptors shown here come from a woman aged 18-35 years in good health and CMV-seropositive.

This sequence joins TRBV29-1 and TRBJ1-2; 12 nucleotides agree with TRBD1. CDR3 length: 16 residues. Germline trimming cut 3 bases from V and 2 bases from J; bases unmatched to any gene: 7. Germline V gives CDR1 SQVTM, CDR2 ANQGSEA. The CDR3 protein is CSVDTGTGGANYGYTF. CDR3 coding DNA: TGCAGCGTTGATACCGGGACAGGGGGCGCGAACTATGGCTACACCTTC.

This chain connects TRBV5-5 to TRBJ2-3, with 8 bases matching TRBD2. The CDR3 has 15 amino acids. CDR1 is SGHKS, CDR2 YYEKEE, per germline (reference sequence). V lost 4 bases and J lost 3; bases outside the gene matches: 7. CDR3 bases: TGTGCCAGCAGCCCTCCGGGACTAGAAACAGATACGCAGTATTTT. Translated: CASSPPGLETDTQYF.

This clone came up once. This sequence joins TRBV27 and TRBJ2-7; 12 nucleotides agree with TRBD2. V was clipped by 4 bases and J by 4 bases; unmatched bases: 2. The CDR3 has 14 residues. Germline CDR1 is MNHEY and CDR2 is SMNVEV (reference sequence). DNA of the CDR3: TGTGCCAGCAGTTCCCTAGCGGGGGGGTACGAGCAGTACTTC. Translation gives CASSSLAGGYEQYF.

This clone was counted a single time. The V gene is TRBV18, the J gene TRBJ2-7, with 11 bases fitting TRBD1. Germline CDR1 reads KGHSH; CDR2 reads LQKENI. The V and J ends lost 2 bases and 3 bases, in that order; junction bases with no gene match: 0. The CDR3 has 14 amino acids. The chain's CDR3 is CASSPGTGGYEQYF. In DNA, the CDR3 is TGTGCCAGCTCACCAGGGACAGGGGGCTACGAGCAGTACTTC.

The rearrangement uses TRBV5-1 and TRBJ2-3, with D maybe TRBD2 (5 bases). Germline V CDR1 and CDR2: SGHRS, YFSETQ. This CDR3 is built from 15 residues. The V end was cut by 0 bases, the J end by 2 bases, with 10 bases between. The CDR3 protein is CASSLAGETTDTQYF. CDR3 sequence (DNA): TGCGCCAGCAGCTTGGCCGGGGAAACCACAGATACGCAGTATTTT.

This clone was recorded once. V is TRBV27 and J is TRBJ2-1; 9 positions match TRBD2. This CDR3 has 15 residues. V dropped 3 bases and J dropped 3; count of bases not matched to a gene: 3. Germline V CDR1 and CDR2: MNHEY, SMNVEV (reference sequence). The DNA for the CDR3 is TGTGCCAGCAGTTTTGGGCGGGGGGGCTACAATGAGCAGTTCTTC. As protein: CASSFGRGGYNEQFF.

CDR3 amino acids: CASSIGTGTYGYTF. CDR3 sequence (DNA): TGTGCCAGCAGCATAGGGACAGGGACGTATGGCTACACCTTC. The chain recombines TRBV5-5 with TRBJ1-2; 9 bases are shared with TRBD1. With 4 bases clipped from V and 5 bases from J, the junction kept 6 bases outside the gene matches. This CDR3 is built from 14 residues. Germline lookup yields CDR1 SGHKS and CDR2 YYEKEE (reference sequence). The whole variable domain, filled in from reference TRBV5-5 and TRBJ1-2, reads DAGVTQSPTHLIKTRGQQVTLRCSPISGHKSVSWYQQVLGQGPQFIFQYYEKEERGRGNFPDRFSARQFPNYSSELNVNALLLGDSALYLCASSIGTGTYGYTFGSGTRLTVV.

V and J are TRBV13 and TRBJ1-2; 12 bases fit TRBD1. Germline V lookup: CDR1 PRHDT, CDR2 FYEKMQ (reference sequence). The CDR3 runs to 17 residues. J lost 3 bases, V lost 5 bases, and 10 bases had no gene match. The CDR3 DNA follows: TGTGCCAGCAGCCCGGGACAGGGGGCGCTAGGTTACTATGGCTACACCTTC. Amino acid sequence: CASSPGQGALGYYGYTF.

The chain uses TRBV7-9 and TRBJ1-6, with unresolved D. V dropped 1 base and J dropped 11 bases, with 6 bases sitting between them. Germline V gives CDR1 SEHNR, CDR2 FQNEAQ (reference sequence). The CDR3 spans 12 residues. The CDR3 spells CASSLVGPPLHF. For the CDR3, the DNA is TGTGCCAGCAGCTTAGTTGGGCCACCCCTCCACTTT. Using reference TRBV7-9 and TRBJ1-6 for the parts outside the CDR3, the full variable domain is DTGVSQNPRHKITKRGQNVTFRCDPISEHNRLYWYRQTLGQGPEFLTYFQNEAQLEKSRLLSDRFSAERPKGSFSTLEIQRTEQGDSAMYLCASSLVGPPLHFGNGTRLTVT.

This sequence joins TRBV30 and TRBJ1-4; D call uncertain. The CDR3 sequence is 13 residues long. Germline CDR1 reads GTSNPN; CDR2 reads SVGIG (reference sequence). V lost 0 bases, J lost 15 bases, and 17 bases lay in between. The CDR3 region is CAWSVYVRESVFF. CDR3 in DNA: TGTGCCTGGAGTGTATACGTCCGGGAGTCGGTGTTTTTT.

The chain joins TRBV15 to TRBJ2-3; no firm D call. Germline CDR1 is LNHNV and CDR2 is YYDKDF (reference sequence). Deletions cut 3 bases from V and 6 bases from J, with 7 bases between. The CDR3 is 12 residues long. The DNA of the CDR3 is TGTGCCACCAGCAGCGGTACGGATACGCAGTATTTT. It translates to CATSSGTDTQYF.

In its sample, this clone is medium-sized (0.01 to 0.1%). The CDR3 region has the DNA TGTGCCAGCAGCCAAGAAGGGGACACAGATACGCAGTATTTT. Protein: CASSQEGDTDTQYF. The chain is built from TRBV6-4 and TRBJ2-3; possible D gene TRBD1, 5 bases. Germline CDR1 is MRHNA and CDR2 is SNTAGT. This CDR3 is built from 14 residues. The V end was cut by 6 bases, the J end by 2 bases, with 12 bases between.

CDR3 sequence (DNA): TGTGCCAGCAGCTTAAAAGCCACCGGGGAGCTGTTTTTT. Translation: CASSLKATGELFF. The J gene is TRBJ2-2, the V gene TRBV7-2; D is unclear. CDR1 and CDR2 from the germline V gene are SGHTA and FQGNSA. V dropped 2 bases and J dropped 4 bases, with 5 bases sitting between them. CDR3 length equals 13 residues.

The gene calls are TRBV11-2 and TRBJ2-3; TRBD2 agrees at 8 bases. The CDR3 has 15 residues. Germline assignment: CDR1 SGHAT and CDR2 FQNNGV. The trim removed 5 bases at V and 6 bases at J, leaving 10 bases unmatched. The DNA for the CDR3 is TGTGCCAGCAGCCTCATGTCGGGGGGGCTGGATACGCAGTATTTT. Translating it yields CASSLMSGGLDTQYF.

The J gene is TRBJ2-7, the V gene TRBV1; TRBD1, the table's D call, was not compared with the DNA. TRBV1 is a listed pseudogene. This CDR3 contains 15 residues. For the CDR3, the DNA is TGCACCAGCAGCCAAGCAAGGACAGGGGCCTACGAGCAGTACTTC. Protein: CTSSQARTGAYEQYF.

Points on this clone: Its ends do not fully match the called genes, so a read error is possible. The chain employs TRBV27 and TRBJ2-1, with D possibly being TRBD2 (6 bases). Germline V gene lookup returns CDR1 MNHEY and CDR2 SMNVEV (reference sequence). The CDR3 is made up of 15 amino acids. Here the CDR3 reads CASRLGGYPYNEQFF. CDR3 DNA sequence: TGTGCCAGCCGTTTGGGGGGTTATCCCTACAATGAGCAGTTCTTC.

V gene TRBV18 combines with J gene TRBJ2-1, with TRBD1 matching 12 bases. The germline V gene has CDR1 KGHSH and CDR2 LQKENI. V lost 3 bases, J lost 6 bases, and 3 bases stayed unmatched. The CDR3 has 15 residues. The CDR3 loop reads CASSPGQGAINEQFF. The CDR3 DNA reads TGTGCCAGCTCACCGGGACAGGGGGCGATCAATGAGCAGTTCTTC.

CDR3 protein: CASSEWASTDTQYF. The DNA of the CDR3 is TGTGCCAGCAGTGAGTGGGCAAGCACAGATACGCAGTATTTT. The V and J genes are TRBV6-4 and TRBJ2-3; no definite D call. There are 14 residues in the CDR3. V was clipped by 3 bases and J by 0 bases, with 7 bases between them. CDR1 is MRHNA and CDR2 is SNTAGT in the germline V gene.

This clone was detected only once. The CDR3 region is CASSRSVGAQETQYF. In nucleotides, the CDR3 is TGTGCCAGCAGCCGTAGCGTGGGGGCCCAAGAGACCCAGTACTTC. This rearrangement joins TRBV27 to TRBJ2-5; tentative D call: TRBD1 (6 bases). The CDR3 is 15 amino acids. Trimming removed 6 bases at V and 1 base at J, with 15 bases between. Germline lookup yields CDR1 MNHEY and CDR2 SMNVEV (reference sequence).

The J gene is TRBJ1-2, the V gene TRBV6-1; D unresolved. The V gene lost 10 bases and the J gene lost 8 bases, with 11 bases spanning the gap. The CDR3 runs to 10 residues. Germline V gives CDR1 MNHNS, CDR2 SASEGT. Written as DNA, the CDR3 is TGTGCCACTCACTTATACGGCTACACCTTC. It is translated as CATHLYGYTF.

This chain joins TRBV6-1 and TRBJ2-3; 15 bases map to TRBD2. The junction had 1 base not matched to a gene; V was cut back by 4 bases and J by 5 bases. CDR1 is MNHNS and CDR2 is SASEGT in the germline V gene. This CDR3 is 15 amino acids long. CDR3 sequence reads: CASSGTSGGGDTQYF. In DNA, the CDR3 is TGTGCCAGCAGTGGGACTAGCGGGGGGGGAGATACGCAGTATTTT.

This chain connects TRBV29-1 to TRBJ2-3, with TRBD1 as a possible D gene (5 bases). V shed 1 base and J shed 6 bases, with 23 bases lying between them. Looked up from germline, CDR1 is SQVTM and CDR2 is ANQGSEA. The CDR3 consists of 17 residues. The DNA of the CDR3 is TGCAGCGTTGAAGGGTCGGCCAGGGCGGTACACGGGGATACGCAGTATTTT. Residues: CSVEGSARAVHGDTQYF.

The CDR3 is CASSRGQGLQETQYF. CDR3 nucleotide sequence: TGTGCCAGCAGCCGGGGACAGGGCCTCCAAGAGACCCAGTACTTC. The chain has TRBV5-4 and TRBJ2-5; 9 bases are a match to TRBD1. The CDR3 spans 15 residues. Germline V gene sequence: CDR1 SGHNT, CDR2 YYREEE (reference sequence). Trimming removed 4 bases from V and 1 base from J; junction bases left unmatched: 5. Using reference TRBV5-4 and TRBJ2-5 for the parts outside the CDR3, the full variable domain is ETGVTQSPTHLIKTRGQQVTLRCSSQSGHNTVSWYQQALGQGPQFIFQYYREEENGRGNFPPRFSGLQFPNYSSELNVNALELDDSALYLCASSRGQGLQETQYFGPGTRLLVL.

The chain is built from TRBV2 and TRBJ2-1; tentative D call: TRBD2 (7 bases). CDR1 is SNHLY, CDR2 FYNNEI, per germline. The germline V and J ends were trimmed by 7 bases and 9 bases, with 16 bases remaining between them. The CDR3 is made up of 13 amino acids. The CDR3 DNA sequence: TGTGCCAGCATCGGGGGGCGGGTCGGTGAGCAGTTCTTC. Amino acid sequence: CASIGGRVGEQFF.